This TCR beta chain was documented in a study of blood T cell repertoires in COVID-19. For the study at large: COVID-19 samples, acute and convalescent, were from the United States, Italy and Spain. T cells, B-cell-depleted T cells, or PBMCs provided the cDNA or gDNA that served as material.

Germline V gene lookup returns CDR1 SGHTA and CDR2 FQGNSA. Trimming took off 5 bases at V and 7 bases at J, with 11 bases between the two ends. This CDR3 is 13 amino acids long. Original data processing: Amplified reference gene primers provided the basis for estimating nucleated cell counts. Data came from immunoSEQ multiplex PCR; TCRdb stores just in-frame clones and leaves some out. The DNA was the basis for D and trimming; V, J and clone size are from that table. This table holds about 75,000 clones, roughly 86% found once. This sequence was found in a woman aged 45-65 years with acute or convalescent COVID-19. Sequencing was done on a sample of peripheral blood. The chain carries TRBV7-2 and TRBJ1-4, with unresolved D. The CDR3 nucleotides are TGTGCCAGCAGCCAGACTGAAGGTGAAAAACTGTTTTTT. Translation gives CASSQTEGEKLFF.